This T cell receptor (beta chain) was recovered during a study of T cell responses to AZD1222 COVID-19 vaccine. Study findings and constraints: Reportedly, nearly half the spike-specific TCRs target unmutated variant regions. Clonal diversity was possibly underestimated; the donors were predominantly white British and more often female.

Investigators merged groups given second doses at roughly 4 or roughly 12 weeks. TCRdb keeps only in-frame clones here, not all; method: immunoSEQ multiplex PCR. The sample includes 75,000 to 95,000 clones, roughly nine tenths of them seen just once. As to this clone: As yet, its antigen is unknown. One junction end does not reproduce the germline sequence, and a read error may be involved.

The source is an adult who received the AZD1222 COVID-19 vaccine. This material consisted of peripheral blood, taken 28 days after the second AZD1222 dose.

Written as DNA, the CDR3 is TGTGCCAGCAGCCAAGATAGGGAGGTAGGGCAGACTAAGATGATAAACTTC. This codes for CASSQDREVGQTKMINF. The V gene is TRBV3-1 (or the pseudogene TRBV3-2), the J gene TRBJ2-7; D is perhaps TRBD2 (6 bases). The CDR3 is 17 amino acids. Germline V gene sequence: CDR1 LGHDT, CDR2 YNNKEL (reference sequence).